Listed below are T cell receptor beta chains from one sample, sequenced in a study of response to subunit inactivated influenza vaccine. In TCRdb, the RT-PCR reads were re-called with MiXCR into one record per CDR3 protein. Of 150,000 to 200,000 distinct CDR3 sequences in the sample, approximately 12% were seen once. The same sample was also studied in work on T cells expressing NK-cell markers.

Sequencing used CD8+ T cells sorted from PBMCs, obtained 11 to 12 days after vaccination. Every receptor here comes from a man between 50 and 59 years old who received an inactivated influenza vaccine. The CDR3 runs from the conserved cysteine through the conserved F or W. The D gene is left open where the match is weak. Clone size is shown for a subset of rows, as once, few, many or a class of expanded clone.

j_gene,v_gene,abundance,d_gene,CDR3nt,CDR3aa
TRBJ2-3,TRBV24-1,once,-,TGTGCCACCAGTGATTTATCCGGAACTAGCACAGATACGCAGTATTTT,CATSDLSGTSTDTQYF
TRBJ1-6,TRBV12-3/TRBV12-4,-,TRBD1,TGTGCCAGCAGTTCACGGGACAGCCCATATAATTCACCCCTCCACTTT,CASSSRDSPYNSPLHF
TRBJ2-6,TRBV15,-,-,TGTGCCACCAGCAAATACAGGGAAGCTGGGGCCAACGTCCTGACTTTC,CATSKYREAGANVLTF
TRBJ2-1,TRBV10-3,-,-,TGTGCCACTCACGGACAGGGAGGGAATGAGCAGTTCTTC,CATHGQGGNEQFF
TRBJ2-7,TRBV6-5,-,TRBD1,TGTGCCAGCAGTTACTTGAGAGGGGGCGACGAGCAGTACTTC,CASSYLRGGDEQYF
TRBJ2-1,TRBV6-1,-,-,TGTGCCAGCGATTGGCAGGGGACTTCCTACAATGAGCAGTTCTTC,CASDWQGTSYNEQFF
TRBJ2-6,TRBV20-1,few,TRBD1,TGCAGTGCTAGTGGACAGGGCATATATCTCTCTGGGGCCAACGTCCTGACTTTC,CSASGQGIYLSGANVLTF
TRBJ1-1,TRBV6-1,few,TRBD1,TGTGCCAGCAGCCTTCAGGGGGGGGGGAGGACTGAAGCTTTCTTT,CASSLQGGGRTEAFF
TRBJ1-5,TRBV20-1,-,-,TGCAGTGCTAAGACCGGGACACACTTTAGCAATCAGCCCCAGCATTTT,CSAKTGTHFSNQPQHF
TRBJ2-1,TRBV29-1,-,-,TGCAGCGTTGAAGGGGGAGACTATATTTACAATGAGCAGTTCTTC,CSVEGGDYIYNEQFF
TRBJ2-1,TRBV4-3,few,-,TGCGCCAGCAGCCGCTTGACAGCGGCAGGTTACAATGAGCAGTTCTTC,CASSRLTAAGYNEQFF
TRBJ2-3,TRBV9,few,TRBD2,TGTGCCAGCAGCTCTGGGGACCACGTTAGCGGGAGAGATACGCAGTATTTT,CASSSGDHVSGRDTQYF
TRBJ1-1,TRBV4-3,-,-,TGCGCCAGCAGCCAAGCCACTCGGGCTGGCACTGAAGCTTTCTTT,CASSQATRAGTEAFF
TRBJ1-3,TRBV5-1,-,TRBD1,TGCGCCAGCAGCTCCGGGACAGGGCTGGGAAACACCATATATTTT,CASSSGTGLGNTIYF
TRBJ2-3,TRBV3-1,few,-,TGTGCCAGCAGCCGAAGACTGGGACTGGAGGGAGATACGCAGTATTTT,CASSRRLGLEGDTQYF
TRBJ2-4,TRBV7-2,-,TRBD2,TGTGCCAGCAGCTTAGTGGCGGGGGGGCCGGATAACATTCAGTACTTC,CASSLVAGGPDNIQYF
TRBJ2-6,TRBV6-2/TRBV6-3,few,-,TGTGCCAGCAGTTACTGGGCAGAGATAAGCTCTGGGGCCAACGTCCTGACTTTC,CASSYWAEISSGANVLTF
TRBJ2-5,TRBV6-6,-,-,TGTGCCAGCAGCGAAGGGTGGGAGACCCAGTACTTC,CASSEGWETQYF
TRBJ1-1,TRBV11-2,few,-,TGTGCCAGCAGCGCAGTTGAAGCTTTCTTT,CASSAVEAFF
TRBJ2-4,TRBV4-1,few,TRBD2,TGCGCCAGCAGCCAAGAACCTAGCGGGGGGGCTTGGGACATTCAGTACTTC,CASSQEPSGGAWDIQYF
TRBJ1-1,TRBV15,-,-,TGTGCCACCGGCTCGAGTCCCTCATCGACTTTCTTT,CATGSSPSSTFF
TRBJ2-1,TRBV12-3/TRBV12-4,many,-,TGTGCCAGCAGCCCCCGGGACTCTACTTACAATGAGCAGTTCTTC,CASSPRDSTYNEQFF
TRBJ2-1,TRBV24-1,few,TRBD1,TGTGCCACCAGTGATGTTGGGACAGGGGCCTACAATGAGCAGTTCTTC,CATSDVGTGAYNEQFF
TRBJ2-7,TRBV4-2,-,TRBD2,TGTGCCAGCAGCCAACCGTCCAGCGGGAGGGCCCACGAGCAGTACTTC,CASSQPSSGRAHEQYF
TRBJ2-7,TRBV6-1,-,-,TGTGCCAGCAGGTCGTTCGAGAGCTCCTACGAGCAGTACTTC,CASRSFESSYEQYF
TRBJ2-3,TRBV6-5,few,TRBD1,TGTGCCAGCAGTTACTCAGGACAGGGAACAGATACGCAGTATTTT,CASSYSGQGTDTQYF
TRBJ2-1,TRBV6-1,few,TRBD2,TGTGCCAGCAGTCCCGGACTAGTCGATGAGCAGTTCTTC,CASSPGLVDEQFF
TRBJ2-1,TRBV10-3,-,TRBD2,TGTGCCATCAGTGAGATTAGCGGGAGTTGGAATAACAATGAGCAGTTCTTC,CAISEISGSWNNNEQFF
TRBJ2-1,TRBV7-7,few,-,TGTGCTAGCAGCCCGGAGGCATGGAATGAGCAGTTCTTC,CASSPEAWNEQFF
TRBJ2-2,TRBV30,many,TRBD1,TGTGCCTGGAGTCAGGGGGACACCGGGGAGCTGTTTTTT,CAWSQGDTGELFF
TRBJ2-2,TRBV9,many,-,TGTGCCAGCAGCGTCTATGGCGGGGAGCTGTTTTTT,CASSVYGGELFF
TRBJ1-5,TRBV9,medium-sized,-,TGTGCCAGCAGCGTAGGTCAGGGTTTCAATCAGCCCCAGCATTTT,CASSVGQGFNQPQHF
TRBJ2-1,TRBV12-3/TRBV12-4,many,TRBD2,TGTGCCAGCAGTCCACCTACTAGCGGGAGGGCCGATGAGCAGTTCTTC,CASSPPTSGRADEQFF
TRBJ1-5,TRBV3-1,-,-,TGTGCCAGCAGCCAATCCGACACCCATCAGCCCCAGCATTTT,CASSQSDTHQPQHF
TRBJ2-2,TRBV12-3/TRBV12-4,few,TRBD2,TGTGCCAGCAGTCCCGGGACTAGCGGGAGGGCCGTGGACACCGGGGAGCTGTTTTTT,CASSPGTSGRAVDTGELFF
TRBJ2-5,TRBV11-2,-,-,TGTGCCAGCAGCTTAGTTGGGGGGGGGGCACAAGAGACCCAGTACTTC,CASSLVGGGAQETQYF
TRBJ2-3,TRBV5-1,many,-,TGCGCCAGCAGCACCCAGGTCGACATGCCCGTAAGCACAGATACGCAGTATTTT,CASSTQVDMPVSTDTQYF
TRBJ2-5,TRBV12-3/TRBV12-4,few,TRBD2,TGTGCCAGCAGTTTACCCCTAGCGGGACTAGGGACCCAGTACTTC,CASSLPLAGLGTQYF
TRBJ2-2,TRBV2,-,-,TGTGCCAGCTGGAACCTGAACACCGGGGAGCTGTTTTTT,CASWNLNTGELFF
TRBJ2-5,TRBV20-1,-,TRBD2,TGCAGTACCCCTCGGCGGGGGGGCTATGAGACCCAGTACTTC,CSTPRRGGYETQYF
TRBJ2-5,TRBV28,-,-,TGTGCCAGCAATCCCCAGGGTAACCAAGAGACCCAGTACTTC,CASNPQGNQETQYF
TRBJ1-1,TRBV2,once,TRBD1,TGTGCCAGCAGTCTACAACAGGGGTCGAACACTGAAGCTTTCTTT,CASSLQQGSNTEAFF
TRBJ2-1,TRBV19,few,TRBD2,TGTGCCAGTAGTACGGGACTAGCGGGGGGGCTCGGCAATGAGCAGTTCTTC,CASSTGLAGGLGNEQFF
TRBJ2-7,TRBV20-1,many,-,TGCAGTGCTAGATTGAGGGGGTACGAGCAGTACTTC,CSARLRGYEQYF
TRBJ1-1,TRBV27,few,-,TGTGCCAGCAGTCCCGCCGGGGGTCACACTGAAGCTTTCTTT,CASSPAGGHTEAFF
TRBJ2-3,TRBV2,-,TRBD2,TGTGCCAGCAGCCCGGGACTAGCGACGAGCACAGATACGCAGTATTTT,CASSPGLATSTDTQYF
TRBJ2-1,TRBV6-1,-,-,TGTGCCAGCACCCTCCCGAAGGGAAGCTCCTACAATGAGCAGTTCTTC,CASTLPKGSSYNEQFF
TRBJ2-7,TRBV7-9,many,-,TGTGCCAGCAGCTTAGCCCCATCCGCCTACGAGCAGTACTTC,CASSLAPSAYEQYF
TRBJ2-7,TRBV6-1,-,TRBD2,TGTGCCAGCAGTAAAAGCGGGGGGGCCGGCGAGCAGTACTTC,CASSKSGGAGEQYF
TRBJ2-1,TRBV28,many,TRBD2,TGTGCCAGCAGTTGGGTGGGACTAGCGGCCAGAGAGCAGTTCTTC,CASSWVGLAAREQFF
TRBJ2-1,TRBV4-3,many,-,TGCGCCAGCAGCGTCTACGACTCTCCCAGGGGTGAGCAGTTCTTC,CASSVYDSPRGEQFF
TRBJ2-7,TRBV4-2,-,TRBD1,TGTGCCAGCAGCCAAGAATCGGGACAGGGCTACGAGCAGTACTTC,CASSQESGQGYEQYF
TRBJ2-1,TRBV28,few,TRBD1,TGTGCCAGCAGTTTTGTAGGACAGGGGCCCGTGGATGAGCAGTTCTTC,CASSFVGQGPVDEQFF
TRBJ1-5,TRBV21-1,-,-,TGTGCCAGCAGCCCTAAACCGAGGGGCGGCCAGCCCCAGCATTTT,CASSPKPRGGQPQHF
TRBJ2-7,TRBV6-1,many,TRBD2,TGTGCCAGCAGCCGGACTAGCGGGACGGCCTACGAGCAGTACTTC,CASSRTSGTAYEQYF
TRBJ2-3,TRBV27,few,-,TGTGCCAGCAGTTTATACGGCGGGTCAGGCACAGATACGCAGTATTTT,CASSLYGGSGTDTQYF
TRBJ2-2,TRBV29-1,few,-,TGCAGCGTTGAGGGGACCGGGGAGCTGTTTTTT,CSVEGTGELFF
TRBJ2-3,TRBV10-3,few,-,TGTGCCATCAGTGAGTCGAGGGGGGGGCCCACAGATACGCAGTATTTT,CAISESRGGPTDTQYF
TRBJ2-2,TRBV27,few,-,TGTGCCAGCAGTTTATGGGCAGGGGGGATCGGGGAGCTGTTTTTT,CASSLWAGGIGELFF